This paragraph covers one TCR beta chain sequence. Sequenced by immunoSEQ multiplex PCR; TCRdb stores in-frame clones only, minus some. The sample lists tens of thousands of clones; approximately 90% were seen once. This sample is drawn from a study of identifying expanded T cells in peripheral blood. Germline-derived CDR1 and CDR2 are GTSNPN and SVGIG (reference sequence). The CDR3 has 17 residues. With 3 bases clipped from V and 5 bases from J, the junction kept 15 bases outside the gene matches. This sequence originates from a person aged 18 to 70 in good health. This chain links TRBV30 with TRBJ1-4; 7 nucleotides agree with TRBD1. Sequencing input: blood. In nucleotides, the CDR3 is TGTGCCTGGAGCCTGCTCCAGGGGGAGGACCACAATGAAAAACTGTTTTTT. Its translation is CAWSLLQGEDHNEKLFF.